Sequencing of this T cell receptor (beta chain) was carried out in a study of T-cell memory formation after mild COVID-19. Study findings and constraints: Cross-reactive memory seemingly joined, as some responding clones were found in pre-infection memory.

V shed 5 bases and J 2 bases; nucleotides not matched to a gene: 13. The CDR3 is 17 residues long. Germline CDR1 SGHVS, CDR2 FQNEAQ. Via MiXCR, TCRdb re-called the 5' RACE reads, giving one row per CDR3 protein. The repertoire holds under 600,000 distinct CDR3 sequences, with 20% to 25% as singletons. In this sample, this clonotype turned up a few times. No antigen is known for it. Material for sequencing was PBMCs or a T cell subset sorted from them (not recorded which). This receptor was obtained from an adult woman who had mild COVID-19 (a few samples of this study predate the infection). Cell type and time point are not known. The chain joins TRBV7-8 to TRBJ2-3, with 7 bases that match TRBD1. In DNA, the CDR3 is TGTGCCAGCAGCCCGGGAAAGACAGGGTTGGTCACAGATACGCAGTATTTT. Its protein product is CASSPGKTGLVTDTQYF. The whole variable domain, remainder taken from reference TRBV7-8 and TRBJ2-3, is GAGVSQSPRYKVAKRGQDVALRCDPISGHVSLFWYQQALGQGPEFLTYFQNEAQLDKSGLPSDRFFAERPEGSVSTLKIQRTQQEDSAVYLCASSPGKTGLVTDTQYFGPGTRLTVL.